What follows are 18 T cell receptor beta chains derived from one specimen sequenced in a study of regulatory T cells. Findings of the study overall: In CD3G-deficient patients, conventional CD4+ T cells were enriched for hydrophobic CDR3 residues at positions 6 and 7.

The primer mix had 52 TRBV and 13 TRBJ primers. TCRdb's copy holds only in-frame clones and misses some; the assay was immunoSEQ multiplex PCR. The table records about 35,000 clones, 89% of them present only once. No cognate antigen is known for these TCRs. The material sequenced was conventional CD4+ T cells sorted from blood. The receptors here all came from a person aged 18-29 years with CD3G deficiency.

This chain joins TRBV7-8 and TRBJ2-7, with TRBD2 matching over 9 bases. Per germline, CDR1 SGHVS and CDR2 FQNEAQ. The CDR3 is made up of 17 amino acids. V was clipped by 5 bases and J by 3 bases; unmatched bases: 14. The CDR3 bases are TGTGCCAGCAGCCCGAGGGGGGCGGGAGGGCCCAACTACGAGCAGTACTTC. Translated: CASSPRGAGGPNYEQYF.

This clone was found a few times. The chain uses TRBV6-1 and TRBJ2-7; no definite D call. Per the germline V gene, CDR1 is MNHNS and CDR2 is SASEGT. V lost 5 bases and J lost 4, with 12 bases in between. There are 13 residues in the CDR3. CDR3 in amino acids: CASSFRFGYEQYF. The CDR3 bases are TGTGCCAGCAGTTTCCGGTTCGGGTACGAGCAGTACTTC.

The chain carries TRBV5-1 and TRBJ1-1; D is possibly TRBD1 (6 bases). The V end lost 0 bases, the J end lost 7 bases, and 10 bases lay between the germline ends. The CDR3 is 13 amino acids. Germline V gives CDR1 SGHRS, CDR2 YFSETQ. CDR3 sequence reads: CASSLATGFEAFF. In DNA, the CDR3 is TGCGCCAGCAGCTTGGCGACAGGTTTTGAAGCTTTCTTT.

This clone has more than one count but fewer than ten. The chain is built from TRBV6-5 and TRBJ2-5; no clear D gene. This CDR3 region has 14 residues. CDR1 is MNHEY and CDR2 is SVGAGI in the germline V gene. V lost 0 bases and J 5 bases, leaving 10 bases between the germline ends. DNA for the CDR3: TGTGCCAGCAGTTACTCGGGCCGTTGGGAGACCCAGTACTTC. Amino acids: CASSYSGRWETQYF.

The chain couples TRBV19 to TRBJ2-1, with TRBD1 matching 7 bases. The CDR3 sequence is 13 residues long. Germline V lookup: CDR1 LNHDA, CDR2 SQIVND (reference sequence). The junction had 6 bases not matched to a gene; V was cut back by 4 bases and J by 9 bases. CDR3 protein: CASSRLGGGEQFF. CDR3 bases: TGTGCCAGTAGTAGGCTAGGGGGCGGTGAGCAGTTCTTC.

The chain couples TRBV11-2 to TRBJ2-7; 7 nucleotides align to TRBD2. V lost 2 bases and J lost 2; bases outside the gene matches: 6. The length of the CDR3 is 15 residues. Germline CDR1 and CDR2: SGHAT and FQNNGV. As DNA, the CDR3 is TGTGCCAGCAGCTTAAATCGTGGGGGGGCCTACGAGCAGTACTTC. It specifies CASSLNRGGAYEQYF. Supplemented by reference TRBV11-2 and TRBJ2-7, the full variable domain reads EAGVAQSPRYKIIEKRQSVAFWCNPISGHATLYWYQQILGQGPKLLIQFQNNGVVDDSQLPKDRFSAERLKGVDSTLKIQPAKLEDSAVYLCASSLNRGGAYEQYFGPGTRLTVT.

CDR3 sequence (DNA): TGTGCCAGCTCTCCGCTCGAGCGACACCTGAACACTGAAGCTTTCTTT. As protein: CASSPLERHLNTEAFF. The V and J genes are TRBV18 and TRBJ1-1; D remains unclear. Germline CDR1 and CDR2: KGHSH and LQKENI. The CDR3 length is 16 residues. Deletions cut 6 bases from V and 0 bases from J, with 17 bases between.

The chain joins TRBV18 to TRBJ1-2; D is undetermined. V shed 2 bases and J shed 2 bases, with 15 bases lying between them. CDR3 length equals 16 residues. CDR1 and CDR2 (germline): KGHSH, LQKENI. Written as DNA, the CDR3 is TGTGCCAGCTCACCATACGCCAGAGGGTTCAACTATGGCTACACCTTC. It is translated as CASSPYARGFNYGYTF.

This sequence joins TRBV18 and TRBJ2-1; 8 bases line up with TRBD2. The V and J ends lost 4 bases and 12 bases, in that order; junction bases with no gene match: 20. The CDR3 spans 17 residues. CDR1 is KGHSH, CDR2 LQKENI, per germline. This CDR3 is CASSQGPPRSGGRTQFF. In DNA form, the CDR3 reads TGTGCCAGCTCACAAGGCCCCCCTAGGTCGGGCGGGAGGACGCAGTTCTTC.

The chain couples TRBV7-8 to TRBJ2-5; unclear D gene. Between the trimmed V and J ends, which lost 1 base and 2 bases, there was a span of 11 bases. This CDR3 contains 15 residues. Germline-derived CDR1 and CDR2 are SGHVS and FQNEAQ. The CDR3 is CASSLGARRQETQYF. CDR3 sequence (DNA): TGTGCCAGCAGCTTAGGTGCCAGGCGGCAAGAGACCCAGTACTTC.

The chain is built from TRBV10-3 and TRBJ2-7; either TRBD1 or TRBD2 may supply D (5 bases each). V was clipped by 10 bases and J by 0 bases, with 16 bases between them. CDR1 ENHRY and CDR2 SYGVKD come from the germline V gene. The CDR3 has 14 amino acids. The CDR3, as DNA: TGTGCCACCCGACGACAGCGGAACTCCTACGAGCAGTACTTC. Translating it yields CATRRQRNSYEQYF.

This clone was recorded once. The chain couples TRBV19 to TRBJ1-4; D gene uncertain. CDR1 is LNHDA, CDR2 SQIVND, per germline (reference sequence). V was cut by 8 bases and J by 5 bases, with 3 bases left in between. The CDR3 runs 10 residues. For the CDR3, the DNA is TGTGCCAGTGGAAATGAAAAACTGTTTTTT. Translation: CASGNEKLFF. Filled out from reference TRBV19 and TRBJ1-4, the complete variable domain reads DGGITQSPKYLFRKEGQNVTLSCEQNLNHDAMYWYRQDPGQGLRLIYYSQIVNDFQKGDIAEGYSVSREKKESFPLTVTSAQKNPTAFYLCASGNEKLFFGSGTQLSVL.

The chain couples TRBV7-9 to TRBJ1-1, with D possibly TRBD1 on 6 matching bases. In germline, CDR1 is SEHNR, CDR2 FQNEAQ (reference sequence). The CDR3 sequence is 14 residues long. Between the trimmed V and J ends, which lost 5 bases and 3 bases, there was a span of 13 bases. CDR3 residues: CASSKGGDYTEAFF. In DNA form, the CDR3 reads TGTGCCAGCAGCAAAGGGGGGGACTACACTGAAGCTTTCTTT.

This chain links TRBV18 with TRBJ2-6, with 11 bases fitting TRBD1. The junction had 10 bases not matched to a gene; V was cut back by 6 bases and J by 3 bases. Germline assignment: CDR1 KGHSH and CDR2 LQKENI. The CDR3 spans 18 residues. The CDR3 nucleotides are TGTGCCAGCTCCCACCGAGGACAGGGGGCAGGTGGGGCCAACGTCCTGACTTTC. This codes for CASSHRGQGAGGANVLTF. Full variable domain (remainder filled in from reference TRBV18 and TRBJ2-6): NAGVMQNPRHLVRRRGQEARLRCSPMKGHSHVYWYRQLPEEGLKFMVYLQKENIIDESGMPKERFSAEFPKEGPSILRIQQVVRGDSAAYFCASSHRGQGAGGANVLTFGAGSRLTVL.

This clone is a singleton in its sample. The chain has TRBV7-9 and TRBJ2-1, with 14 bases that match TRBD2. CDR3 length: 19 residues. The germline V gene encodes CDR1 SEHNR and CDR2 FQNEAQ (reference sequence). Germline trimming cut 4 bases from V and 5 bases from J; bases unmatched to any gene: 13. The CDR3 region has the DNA TGTGCCAGCAGCTCCCTCACGGGACTAGCGGGGGAAATAAACAATGAGCAGTTCTTC. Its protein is CASSSLTGLAGEINNEQFF.

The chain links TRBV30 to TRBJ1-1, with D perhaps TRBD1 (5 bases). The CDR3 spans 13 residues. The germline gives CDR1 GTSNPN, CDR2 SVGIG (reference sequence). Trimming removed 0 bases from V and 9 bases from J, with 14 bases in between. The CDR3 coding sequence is TGTGCCTGGAGTGTTCGGGGCCTCCGAAAAGCTTTCTTT. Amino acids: CAWSVRGLRKAFF.

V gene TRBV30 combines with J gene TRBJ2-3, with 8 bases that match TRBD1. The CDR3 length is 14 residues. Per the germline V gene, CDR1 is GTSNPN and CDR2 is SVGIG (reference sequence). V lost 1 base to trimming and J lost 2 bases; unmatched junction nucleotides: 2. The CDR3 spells CAWSGQGFTDTQYF. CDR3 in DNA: TGTGCCTGGAGTGGACAGGGGTTCACAGATACGCAGTATTTT.

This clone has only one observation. CDR3 bases: TGTGCCACCGACGGGACGGGGGTGAATGAGCAGTTCTTC. Its protein is CATDGTGVNEQFF. The chain links TRBV28 to TRBJ2-1, with a possible D match to TRBD2 (6 bases). The CDR3 is 13 residues long. V dropped 10 bases and J dropped 7 bases, with 17 bases sitting between them. Looked up from germline, CDR1 is MDHEN and CDR2 is SYDVKM.